The 21 T cell receptor beta chains below all came from one sample that was sequenced in a study of cytomegalovirus exposure and HLA in healthy donors. Primers included in the PCR were 60 Vbeta and 13 Jbeta primers. Sequencing used immunoSEQ multiplex PCR; TCRdb keeps in-frame clones, though not all of them. The sample shows 200,000 to 250,000 clones, 77% of them seen only once. The sequenced sample consisted of PBMCs. The receptors were gathered from a woman aged 60 to 75 in good health and CMV-seropositive.

The chain has TRBV5-1 and TRBJ2-5; D is undetermined. The CDR3 loop spans 14 amino acids. Germline assignment: CDR1 SGHRS and CDR2 YFSETQ. Trimming shortened V by 7 bases and J by 5 bases, and 18 bases separated the two germline ends. The CDR3 here is CASRFLPGGETQYF. DNA of the CDR3: TGCGCCAGCCGGTTCCTCCCAGGTGGGGAGACCCAGTACTTC.

This chain connects TRBV11-2 to TRBJ2-7, with TRBD1 identical over 9 bases. Germline trimming cut 1 base from V and 3 bases from J; bases unmatched to any gene: 1. The CDR3 spans 14 residues. Germline-derived CDR1 and CDR2 are SGHAT and FQNNGV. In nucleotides, the CDR3 is TGTGCCAGCAGCTTAGGGACAGGGGTCTACGAGCAGTACTTC. Translated, it gives CASSLGTGVYEQYF.

The rearrangement uses TRBV5-4 and TRBJ2-7; D call uncertain. The CDR3 totals 14 residues. V lost 5 bases and J lost 0, with 12 bases in between. Per the germline V gene, CDR1 is SGHNT and CDR2 is YYREEE (reference sequence). The CDR3, as DNA: TGTGCCAGCAGGGCGCAGTGGAGCTCCTACGAGCAGTACTTC. Translating gives CASRAQWSSYEQYF.

The CDR3 loop reads CASRQAVESTDTQYF. The CDR3 region has the DNA TGTGCCAGCAGACAAGCGGTGGAGAGCACAGATACGCAGTATTTT. The genes are TRBV28 and TRBJ2-3, with D tentatively TRBD2 (5 bases). V lost 6 bases to trimming and J lost 0 bases, with 13 bases between them. Germline V gene sequence: CDR1 MDHEN, CDR2 SYDVKM. The CDR3 is 15 amino acids. Full variable domain (rest looked up from reference TRBV28 and TRBJ2-3): DVKVTQSSRYLVKRTGEKVFLECVQDMDHENMFWYRQDPGLGLRLIYFSYDVKMKEKGDIPEGYSVSREKKERFSLILESASTNQTSMYLCASRQAVESTDTQYFGPGTRLTVL.

The chain joins TRBV6-5 to TRBJ2-7; 9 positions agree with TRBD1. The CDR3 totals 14 residues. The V gene end was trimmed by 4 bases and the J gene end by 8 bases; junction bases not matched to a gene: 9. Germline V gene sequence: CDR1 MNHEY, CDR2 SVGAGI. Written as DNA, the CDR3 is TGTGCCAGCAGTTCGAGGACAGGGGTGTTAAAGCAGTACTTC. Protein sequence: CASSSRTGVLKQYF.

This chain links TRBV4-3 with TRBJ1-1; D is undetermined. Germline assignment: CDR1 LGHNA and CDR2 YSLEER. The V and J ends lost 0 bases and 10 bases respectively, with 12 bases between them. The CDR3 totals 13 residues. The chain's CDR3 is CASSQDLARGAFF. CDR3 DNA sequence: TGCGCCAGCAGCCAAGATTTAGCCCGAGGAGCTTTCTTT.

The rearrangement uses TRBV5-6 and TRBJ1-6, with D maybe TRBD1 (6 bases). The CDR3 sequence is 15 residues long. CDR1 SGHDT and CDR2 YYEEEE come from the germline V gene. V shed 4 bases and J shed 6 bases, with 14 bases lying between them. The CDR3 DNA is TGTGCCAGCAGCGTGGGACACCTTATTAATTCACCCCTCCACTTT. Its translation is CASSVGHLINSPLHF.

V is TRBV6-1 and J is TRBJ1-2, with D possibly matching TRBD1 (6 bases). CDR3 length: 15 amino acids. The germline CDR1 and CDR2 sequences are MNHNS and SASEGT. The V end lost 7 bases, the J end lost 4 bases, and 19 bases lay between the germline ends. CDR3 nucleotides: TGTGCCAGCACCAACAGGGAGGGTGGGACCTATGGCTACACCTTC. Translated: CASTNREGGTYGYTF.

The chain employs TRBV5-1 and TRBJ2-2, with a tentative D call TRBD2 (6 bases). Germline lookup yields CDR1 SGHRS and CDR2 YFSETQ. The CDR3 consists of 15 residues. Trimming removed 4 bases from V and 0 bases from J, with 10 bases in between. This CDR3 reads CASSRGETNTGELFF. The DNA of the CDR3 is TGCGCCAGCAGCCGCGGGGAGACGAACACCGGGGAGCTGTTTTTT.

This clone was seen a single time. This sequence joins TRBV7-2 and TRBJ2-7, with D unresolved. Germline V lookup: CDR1 SGHTA, CDR2 FQGNSA. V gave up 1 base and J gave up 2 bases, with 9 bases separating them. CDR3 length equals 14 residues. This CDR3 is CASSLDNQAYEQYF. The CDR3 region has the DNA TGTGCCAGCAGCTTAGACAACCAGGCCTACGAGCAGTACTTC.

This clone has a single count. DNA of the CDR3: TGCGCCAGCAGCTGGGGGCCACAGGGCCGCGAGACCCAGTACTTC. Its translation: CASSWGPQGRETQYF. This chain links TRBV5-1 with TRBJ2-5; D possibly corresponds to TRBD1 (6 bases). The V gene lost 3 bases and the J gene lost 5 bases, with 17 bases spanning the gap. Per germline, CDR1 SGHRS and CDR2 YFSETQ. The CDR3 has 15 residues. The full variable domain, with the rest looked up from reference TRBV5-1 and TRBJ2-5, is KAGVTQTPRYLIKTRGQQVTLSCSPISGHRSVSWYQQTPGQGLQFLFEYFSETQRNKGNFPGRFSGRQFSNSRSEMNVSTLELGDSALYLCASSWGPQGRETQYFGPGTRLLVL.

The chain recombines TRBV5-4 with TRBJ2-7; 7 bases line up with TRBD1. The CDR3 spans 14 residues. Per germline, CDR1 SGHNT and CDR2 YYREEE (reference sequence). V lost 0 bases and J lost 3; bases outside the gene matches: 3. This CDR3 is CASSLEGGNYEQYF. Written as DNA, the CDR3 is TGTGCCAGCAGCTTGGAAGGGGGCAACTACGAGCAGTACTTC.

The J gene is TRBJ1-5, the V gene TRBV2; TRBD1 matches 8 bases. The CDR3 runs to 16 residues. The J segment lost 5 bases and the V segment lost 1 base, leaving 7 bases of the junction unmatched. Germline-derived CDR1 and CDR2 are SNHLY and FYNNEI. CDR3 nucleotide sequence: TGTGCCAGCAGTGAAGGACAGGGGTTGGGTCATCAGCCCCAGCATTTT. It encodes CASSEGQGLGHQPQHF.

This clone was counted only a few times. This rearrangement joins TRBV4-3 to TRBJ2-3, with a possible D match to TRBD1 (5 bases). Germline CDR1 reads LGHNA; CDR2 reads YSLEER. Trimming took off 3 bases at V and 5 bases at J, with 15 bases between the two ends. The CDR3 consists of 15 residues. CDR3: CASSQWAGLLDTQYF. The CDR3 bases are TGCGCCAGCAGCCAGTGGGCAGGGCTACTAGATACGCAGTATTTT.

The genes are TRBV21-1 and TRBJ1-1. TRBV21-1 is described as a pseudogene. The CDR3 is made up of 13 amino acids. The CDR3 spells CASTRGGGTEAFF. The CDR3 region has the DNA TGTGCCAGCACGCGGGGGGGAGGAACTGAAGCTTTCTTT.

This clone has a handful of counts. V gene TRBV18 combines with J gene TRBJ2-7; 10 positions match TRBD1. Trimming took 4 bases from V and 5 from J; bases not matched to a gene: 8. CDR1 and CDR2 from the germline V gene are KGHSH and LQKENI. The length of the CDR3 is 15 residues. In DNA form, the CDR3 reads TGTGCCAGCTCACAGACAGACAGGGGGCTAAACGAGCAGTACTTC. Translated, it gives CASSQTDRGLNEQYF.

V usage is TRBV5-4 and J usage is TRBJ2-7; 9 nucleotides match TRBD1. Unmatched junction bases numbered 5, after V lost 2 bases and J lost 5 bases. CDR1 is SGHNT and CDR2 is YYREEE in the germline V gene (reference sequence). There are 14 residues in the CDR3. The CDR3 sequence: CASSLQGARNEQYF. CDR3 coding DNA: TGTGCCAGCAGCTTACAGGGGGCGAGGAACGAGCAGTACTTC.

The chain couples TRBV7-2 to TRBJ2-2; D is undetermined. The CDR3 spans 13 residues. Trimming took 10 bases from V and 3 from J, leaving 12 bases between them. Germline assignment: CDR1 SGHTA and CDR2 FQGNSA. For the CDR3, the DNA is TGTGCCACCGCGGAGCAGCACACCGGGGAGCTGTTTTTT. It is translated as CATAEQHTGELFF.

This clone appeared a single time. The chain has TRBV5-1 and TRBJ1-2; D is perhaps TRBD1 (6 bases). V gave up 4 bases and J gave up 2 bases, with 15 bases separating them. CDR3 size: 15 residues. Germline V lookup: CDR1 SGHRS, CDR2 YFSETQ. In DNA form, the CDR3 reads TGCGCCAGCAGCCGGGCGGCAGGGGCGAACTATGGCTACACCTTC. Protein sequence: CASSRAAGANYGYTF.

The gene calls are TRBV11-2 and TRBJ1-1; D is perhaps TRBD1 (6 bases). V was trimmed by 4 bases and J by 1 base, leaving 7 bases between them. Germline loops: CDR1 SGHAT, CDR2 FQNNGV. There are 13 residues in the CDR3. This CDR3 reads CASSSRGNTEAFF. Here the CDR3 DNA reads TGTGCCAGCAGCTCCAGGGGGAACACTGAAGCTTTCTTT.

The chain has TRBV7-2 and TRBJ2-1; D might be TRBD2 (6 bases). CDR1 is SGHTA and CDR2 is FQGNSA in the germline V gene. V was clipped by 4 bases and J by 2 bases, with 6 bases between them. This CDR3 is 13 amino acids long. The CDR3 spells CASSWGAYNEQFF. The CDR3 DNA is TGTGCCAGCAGCTGGGGGGCCTACAATGAGCAGTTCTTC.